The present T cell receptor (beta chain) was sequenced within a study of blood T cell repertoires in COVID-19. Study context: Sites across the United States, Italy and Spain contributed samples from acute and convalescent COVID-19.

Trimming shortened V by 6 bases and J by 10 bases, and 7 bases separated the two germline ends. The CDR3 has 10 amino acids. Germline lookup yields CDR1 DFQATT and CDR2 SNEGSKA (reference sequence). Methods used by the authors: Amplification with reference gene primers provided the estimates of nucleated cell counts. Measured with immunoSEQ multiplex PCR; TCRdb has only the in-frame clones, and not every one. The DNA was the basis for D and trimming; V, J and clone size are from that table. The data show about 250,000 clones, with more than 70% seen just once and approximately 2.1% held by the top ten.

Sequenced material: peripheral blood. This clonotype was obtained from a woman in her forties who had recovered from COVID-19. The rearrangement links TRBV20-1 to TRBJ1-6; tentative D call: TRBD1 (6 bases). The CDR3 coding sequence is TGCAGTGCCAGGGGCTCACCCCTCCACTTT. This translates into CSARGSPLHF.